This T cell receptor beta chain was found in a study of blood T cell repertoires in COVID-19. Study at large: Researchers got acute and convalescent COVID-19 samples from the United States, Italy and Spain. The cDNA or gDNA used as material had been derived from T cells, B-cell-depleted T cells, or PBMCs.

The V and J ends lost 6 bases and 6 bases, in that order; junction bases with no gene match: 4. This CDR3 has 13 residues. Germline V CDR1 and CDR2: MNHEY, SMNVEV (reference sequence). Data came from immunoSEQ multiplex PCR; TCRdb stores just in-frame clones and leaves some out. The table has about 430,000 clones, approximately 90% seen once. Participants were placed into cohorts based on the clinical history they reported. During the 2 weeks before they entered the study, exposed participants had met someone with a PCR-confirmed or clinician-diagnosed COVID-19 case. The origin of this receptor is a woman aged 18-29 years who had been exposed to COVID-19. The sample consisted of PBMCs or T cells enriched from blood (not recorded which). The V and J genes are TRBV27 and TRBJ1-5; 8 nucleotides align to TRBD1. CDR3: CASRSGGGQPQHF. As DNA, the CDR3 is TGTGCCAGCAGGTCAGGGGGCGGTCAGCCCCAGCATTTT.